A single T cell receptor beta chain is shown here with its context. It has no known antigen specificity. No base-level quality is on record; no much larger clone is a single base apart. The data are from a study of graft-versus-host responses after intestinal transplantation (TCRdb year 2021). Regarding the study in general: Multivisceral, liver-intestinal, or isolated intestinal transplants were received by the recipients. Every recipient was given anti-thymocyte globulin induction, followed by around three years of maintenance tacrolimus and steroids. A peak of at least 4% donor T cells among recipient peripheral blood mononuclear cells was the definition used for donor T cell macrochimerism. A cohort of under 30 intestinal transplant recipients, including one retransplant, was enrolled, and a few patients lacking pretransplant specimens were excluded. Bulk TCR-beta CDR3 sequencing was used to track graft-versus-host and host-versus-graft alloreactive T cell clones in the graft, circulation and bone marrow after intestinal transplantation. Alloreactive clones were identified by sequencing pre-transplant mixed lymphocyte reaction products and comparing these products with unstimulated pre-transplant donor and recipient T cells. Rather than being sequenced by the commercial service, samples from three later patients were sequenced in-house on an Illumina MiSeq and processed with MiXCR. Study-wide findings and limitations: Peak levels of circulating GvH clones were associated with declines in HvG clones early after transplant. GvH clones were found in recipient bone marrow, and some of the GvH clones appeared earlier in ileal mucosa or blood, which is consistent with an intestinal mucosal origin. Conclusions were limited by the relatively low number and heterogeneity of intestinal transplant patients. In the allografts of patients with donor T cell macrochimerism, GvH to HvG T cell clonal ratios were high.

The receptor library was made with the immunoSEQ multiplex PCR assay. For most patients, genomic DNA was isolated using the Qiagen DNeasy Blood and Tissue Kit and was shipped frozen to Adaptive Biotechnologies for TCR sequencing. High-throughput TCR-beta CDR3 sequencing of genomic DNA from most patients was performed by Adaptive Biotechnologies. In the authors' own workflow: TCR sequencing data for more than 15 patients were retrieved from Adaptive's ImmunoSEQ software; a few other patients were processed with MiXCR and VDJtools. To correct CD4 versus CD8 sorting errors, sequences present in both subsets at a frequency ratio below 5:1 were removed. CDR3 nucleotide sequences shared by donor and recipient were removed because the origin of these sequences could not be assigned. Alloreactive clones required at least 2-fold expansion over unstimulated cells and minimum CFSE-low frequency of 0.002% (template counts) or 0.001% (read counts). Clones were considered mappable if detected in sequenced pre-transplant spleen, lymph node, or MLR CFSE-low populations of the donor or recipient. The cumulative frequency of alloreactive clones was calculated as a percentage of all sequences, weighted by copy number. TCRdb obtained this table from immuneACCESS and retained in-frame rearrangements with V and J assigned. These tables miss some clones; where compared with another copy, unresolved V genes account for less than half of the shortfall, and the remainder is unexplained. V and J calls and clone size come straight from that table; D and trimming were deduced from the DNA. The sample profile shows around 84,000 clones; roughly four fifths of them were found once. In total, the top ten clones hold about 15% of the sample.

What the time point label conveys for this sample: cells obtained before transplantation from donor or recipient. CD3+CD4+ and CD3+CD8+ populations were FACS-sorted from unstimulated pre-transplant donor and recipient cells taken from spleen or lymph nodes. Cut back by 0 bases and 2 bases, the V and J ends lie 11 bases apart. From its cysteine to its phenylalanine, the CDR3 spans 15 amino acids. The DNA shown is the 45-base CDR3, in frame from base 1. CDR1 SGHVS and CDR2 FQNEAQ are derived from the germline V gene. The sequence joins TRBV7-8 to TRBJ2-7; TRBD2 is a possible D gene, resting on 6 matching bases. This TCR was recovered from a human donor who received an intestinal transplant. Here the sequenced sample was unstimulated CD8+ T cells sorted from spleen or lymph node cells, taken before intestinal transplant. The nucleotides are TGTGCCAGCAGCTTAGCCGGGGACTTGGCCTACGAGCAGTACTTC. Its translation reads: CASSLAGDLAYEQYF. The reference TRBV7-8 and TRBJ2-7 proteins fill in what lies around the CDR3, so the full variable domain reads GAGVSQSPRYKVAKRGQDVALRCDPISGHVSLFWYQQALGQGPEFLTYFQNEAQLDKSGLPSDRFFAERPEGSVSTLKIQRTQQEDSAVYLCASSLAGDLAYEQYFGPGTRLTVT.